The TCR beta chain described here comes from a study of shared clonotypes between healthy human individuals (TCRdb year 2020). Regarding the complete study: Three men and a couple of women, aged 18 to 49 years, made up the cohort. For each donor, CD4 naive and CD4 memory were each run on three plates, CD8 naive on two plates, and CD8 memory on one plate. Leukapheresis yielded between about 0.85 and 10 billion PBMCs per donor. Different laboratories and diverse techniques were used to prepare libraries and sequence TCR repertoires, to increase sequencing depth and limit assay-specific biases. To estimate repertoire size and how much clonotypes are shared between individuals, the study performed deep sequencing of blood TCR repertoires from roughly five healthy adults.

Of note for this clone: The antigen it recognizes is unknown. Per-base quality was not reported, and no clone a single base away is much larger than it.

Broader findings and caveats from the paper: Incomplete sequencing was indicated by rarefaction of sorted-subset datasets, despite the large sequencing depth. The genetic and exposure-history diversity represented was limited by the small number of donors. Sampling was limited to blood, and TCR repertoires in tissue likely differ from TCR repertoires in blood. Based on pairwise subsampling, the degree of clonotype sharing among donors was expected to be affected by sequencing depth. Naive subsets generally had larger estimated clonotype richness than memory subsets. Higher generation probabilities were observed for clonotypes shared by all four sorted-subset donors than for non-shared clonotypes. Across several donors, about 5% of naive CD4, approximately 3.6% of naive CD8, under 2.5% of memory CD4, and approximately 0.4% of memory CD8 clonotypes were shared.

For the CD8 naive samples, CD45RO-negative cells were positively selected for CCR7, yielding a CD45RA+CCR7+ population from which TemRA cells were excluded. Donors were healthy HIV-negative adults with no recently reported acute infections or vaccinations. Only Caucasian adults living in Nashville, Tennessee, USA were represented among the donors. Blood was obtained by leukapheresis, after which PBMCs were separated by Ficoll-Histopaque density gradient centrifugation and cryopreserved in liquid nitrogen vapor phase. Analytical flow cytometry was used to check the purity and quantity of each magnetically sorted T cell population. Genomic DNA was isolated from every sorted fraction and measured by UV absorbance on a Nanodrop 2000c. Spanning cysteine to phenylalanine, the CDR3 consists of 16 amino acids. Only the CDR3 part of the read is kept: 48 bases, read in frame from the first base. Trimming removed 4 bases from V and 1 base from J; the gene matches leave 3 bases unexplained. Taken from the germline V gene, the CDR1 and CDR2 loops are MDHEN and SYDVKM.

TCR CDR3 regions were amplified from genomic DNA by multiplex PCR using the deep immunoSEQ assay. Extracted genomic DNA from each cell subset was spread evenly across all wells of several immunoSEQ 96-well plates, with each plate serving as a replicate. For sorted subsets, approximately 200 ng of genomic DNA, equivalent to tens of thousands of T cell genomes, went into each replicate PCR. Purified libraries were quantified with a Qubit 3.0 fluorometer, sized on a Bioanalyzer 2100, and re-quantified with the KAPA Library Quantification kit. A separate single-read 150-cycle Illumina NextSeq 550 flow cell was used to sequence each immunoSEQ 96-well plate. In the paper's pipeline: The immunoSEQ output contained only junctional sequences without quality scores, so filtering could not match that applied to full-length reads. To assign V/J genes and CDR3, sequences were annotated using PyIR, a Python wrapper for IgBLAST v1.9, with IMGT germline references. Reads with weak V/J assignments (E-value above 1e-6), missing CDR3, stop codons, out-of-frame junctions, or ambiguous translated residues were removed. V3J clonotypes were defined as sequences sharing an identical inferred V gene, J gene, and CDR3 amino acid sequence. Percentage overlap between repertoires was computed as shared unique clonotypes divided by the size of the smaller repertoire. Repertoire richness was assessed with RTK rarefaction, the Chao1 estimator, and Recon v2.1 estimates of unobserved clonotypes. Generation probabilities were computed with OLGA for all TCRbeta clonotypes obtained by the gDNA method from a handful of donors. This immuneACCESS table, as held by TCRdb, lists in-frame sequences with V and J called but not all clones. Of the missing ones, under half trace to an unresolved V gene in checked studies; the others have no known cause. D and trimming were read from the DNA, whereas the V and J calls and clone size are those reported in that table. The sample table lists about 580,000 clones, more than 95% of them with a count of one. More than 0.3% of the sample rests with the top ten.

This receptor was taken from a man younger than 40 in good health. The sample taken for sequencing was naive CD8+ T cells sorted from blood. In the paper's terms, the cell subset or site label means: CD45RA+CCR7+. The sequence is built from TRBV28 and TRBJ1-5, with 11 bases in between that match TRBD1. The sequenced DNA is TGTGCCAGCAGTTGGACAGGGGGCGCGAGCAATCAGCCCCAGCATTTT. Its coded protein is CASSWTGGASNQPQHF.